A single T cell receptor beta chain is shown here with its context. The data were taken from a study of technical replicates of blood from several donors. Sequencing was performed with immunoSEQ multiplex PCR; in TCRdb, only in-frame clones are kept and a portion is missing. The repertoire holds some 76,000 clones, approximately 98% seen once, with less than 0.25% in the top ten. Sequenced input: T cells isolated from PBMCs. The sequence was obtained from a human donor in good health.

The CDR3 region has the DNA TGTGCCAGCAGTGGGACAGGGTGGCGTAAAGCGAACACTGAAGCTTTCTTT. This codes for CASSGTGWRKANTEAFF. The J gene is TRBJ1-1, the V gene TRBV28; 9 bases are shared with TRBD1. Germline assignment: CDR1 MDHEN and CDR2 SYDVKM. This CDR3 spans 17 amino acids. V lost 5 bases and J lost 1; bases outside the gene matches: 11.